This record covers a single T cell receptor (beta chain). The data were obtained in a study of blood T cells in healthy people across ages. With a J-beta primer mix and a sample-barcoded 5' primer, a second PCR ran about 7 to 12 cycles. TCRdb re-analysed the 5' RACE reads in MiXCR, keeping a single row per CDR3 protein. This table holds about 1 million distinct CDR3 sequences, about 23% found once. V was trimmed by 0 bases and J by 7 bases, leaving 19 bases between them. The CDR3 consists of 16 residues. In germline, CDR1 is DFQATT, CDR2 SNEGSKA (reference sequence). These same data were also listed under a study on T cells of mothers and their children.

This clonotype originated in a girl aged 2-10 years in good health. Sample: blood. V usage is TRBV20-1 and J usage is TRBJ2-1; perhaps TRBD2 as D (5 bases). CDR3 loop: CSARDLSARDGNEQFF. CDR3 DNA: TGCAGTGCTAGAGATCTTAGCGCCCGAGACGGGAATGAGCAGTTCTTC.